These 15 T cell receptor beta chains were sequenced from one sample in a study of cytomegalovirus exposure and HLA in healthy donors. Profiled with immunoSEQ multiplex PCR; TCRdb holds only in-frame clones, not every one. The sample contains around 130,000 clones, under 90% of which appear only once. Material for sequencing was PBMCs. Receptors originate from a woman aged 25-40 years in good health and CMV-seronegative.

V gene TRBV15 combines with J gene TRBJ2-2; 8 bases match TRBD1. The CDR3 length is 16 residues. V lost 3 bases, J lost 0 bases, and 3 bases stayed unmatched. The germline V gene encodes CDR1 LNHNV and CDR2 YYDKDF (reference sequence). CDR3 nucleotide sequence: TGTGCCACCAGCAGGGGACAGGTCGCGAACACCGGGGAGCTGTTTTTT. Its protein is CATSRGQVANTGELFF.

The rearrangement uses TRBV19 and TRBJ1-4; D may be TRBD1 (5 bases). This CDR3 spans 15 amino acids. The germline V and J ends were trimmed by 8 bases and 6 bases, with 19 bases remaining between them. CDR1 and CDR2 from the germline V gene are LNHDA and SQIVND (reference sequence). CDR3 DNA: TGTGCCAGTGGGACCAGGAGGGAGGGCCATGAAAAACTGTTTTTT. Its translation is CASGTRREGHEKLFF.

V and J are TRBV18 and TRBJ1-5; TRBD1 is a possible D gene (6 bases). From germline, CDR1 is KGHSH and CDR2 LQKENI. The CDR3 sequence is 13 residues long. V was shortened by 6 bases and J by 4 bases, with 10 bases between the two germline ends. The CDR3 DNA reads TGTGCCAGCTCCCCGGGACAAAATCAGCCCCAGCATTTT. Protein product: CASSPGQNQPQHF.

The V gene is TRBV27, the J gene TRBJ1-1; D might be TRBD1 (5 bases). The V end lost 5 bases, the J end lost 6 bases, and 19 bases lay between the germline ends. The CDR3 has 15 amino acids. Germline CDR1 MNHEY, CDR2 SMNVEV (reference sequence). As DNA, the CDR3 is TGTGCCAGCAGTCCCACCAGGGCCCGTAAGTCTGAAGCTTTCTTT. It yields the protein CASSPTRARKSEAFF.

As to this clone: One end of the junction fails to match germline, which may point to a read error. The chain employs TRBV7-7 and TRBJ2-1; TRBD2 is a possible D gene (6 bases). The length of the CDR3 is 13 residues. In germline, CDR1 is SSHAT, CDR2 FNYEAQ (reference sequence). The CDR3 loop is CASSLSAGNEQFF. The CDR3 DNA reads TGTGCTAGCAGCTTATCGGCGGGGAATGAGCAGTTCTTC.

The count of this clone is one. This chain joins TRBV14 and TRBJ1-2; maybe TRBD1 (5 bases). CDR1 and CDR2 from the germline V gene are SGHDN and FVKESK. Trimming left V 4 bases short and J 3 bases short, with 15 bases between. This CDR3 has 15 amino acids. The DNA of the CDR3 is TGTGCCAGCAGCCTTGGCGACAGATTGTACTATGGCTACACCTTC. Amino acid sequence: CASSLGDRLYYGYTF. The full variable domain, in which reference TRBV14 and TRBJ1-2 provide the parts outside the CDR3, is EAGVTQFPSHSVIEKGQTVTLRCDPISGHDNLYWYRRVMGKEIKFLLHFVKESKQDESGMPNNRFLAERTGGTYSTLKVQPAELEDSGVYFCASSLGDRLYYGYTFGSGTRLTVV.

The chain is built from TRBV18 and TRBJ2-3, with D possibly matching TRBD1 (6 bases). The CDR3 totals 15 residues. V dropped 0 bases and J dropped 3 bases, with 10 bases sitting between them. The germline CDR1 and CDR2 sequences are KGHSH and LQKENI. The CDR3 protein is CASSPPQGQTDTQYF. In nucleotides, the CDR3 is TGTGCCAGCTCACCACCCCAGGGGCAAACAGATACGCAGTATTTT.

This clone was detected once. This CDR3 reads CASSADRGGGYNEQFF. Here the CDR3 DNA reads TGTGCCAGCAGTGCCGACAGGGGAGGGGGTTACAATGAGCAGTTCTTC. The chain recombines TRBV27 with TRBJ2-1; TRBD1 is a possible D gene (8 bases). This CDR3 has 16 residues. Per germline, CDR1 MNHEY and CDR2 SMNVEV (reference sequence). V lost 5 bases and J 4 bases, leaving 18 bases between the germline ends.

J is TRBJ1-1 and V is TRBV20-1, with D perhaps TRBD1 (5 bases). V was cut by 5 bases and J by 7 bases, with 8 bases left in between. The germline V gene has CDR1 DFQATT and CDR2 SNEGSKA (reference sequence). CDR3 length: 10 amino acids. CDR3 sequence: CSAGGVEAFF. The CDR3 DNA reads TGCAGTGCTGGGGGGGTTGAAGCTTTCTTT.

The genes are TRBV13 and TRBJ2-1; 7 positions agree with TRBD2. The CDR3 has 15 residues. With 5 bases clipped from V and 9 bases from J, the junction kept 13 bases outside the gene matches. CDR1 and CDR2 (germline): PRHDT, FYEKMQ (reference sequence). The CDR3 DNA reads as TGTGCCAGCAGCGGGCCGGGGGGAGGGAACGGTGAGCAGTTCTTC. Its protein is CASSGPGGGNGEQFF.

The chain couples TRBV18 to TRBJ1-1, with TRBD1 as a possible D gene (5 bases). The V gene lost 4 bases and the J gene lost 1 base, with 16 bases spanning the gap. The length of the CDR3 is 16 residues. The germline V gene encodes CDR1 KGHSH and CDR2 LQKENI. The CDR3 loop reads CASSLGLILTNTEAFF. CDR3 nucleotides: TGTGCCAGCTCACTGGGACTTATTCTTACGAACACTGAAGCTTTCTTT.

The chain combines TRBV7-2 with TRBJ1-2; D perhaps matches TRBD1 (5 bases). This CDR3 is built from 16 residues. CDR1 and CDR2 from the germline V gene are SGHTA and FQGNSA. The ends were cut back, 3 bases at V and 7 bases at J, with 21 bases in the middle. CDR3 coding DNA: TGTGCCAGCAGCTTCTTACAGGCGGGGGGAGGGAGTGGCTACACCTTC. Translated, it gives CASSFLQAGGGSGYTF.

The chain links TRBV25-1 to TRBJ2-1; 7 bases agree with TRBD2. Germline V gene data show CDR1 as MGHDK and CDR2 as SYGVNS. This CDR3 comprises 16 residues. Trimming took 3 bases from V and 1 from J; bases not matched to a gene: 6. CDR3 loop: CASSDLGGTSYNEQFF. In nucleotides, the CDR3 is TGTGCCAGCAGTGACCTGGGGGGGACTTCCTACAATGAGCAGTTCTTC. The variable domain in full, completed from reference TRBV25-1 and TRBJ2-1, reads EADIYQTPRYLVIGTGKKITLECSQTMGHDKMYWYQQDPGMELHLIHYSYGVNSTEKGDLSSESTVSRIRTEHFPLTLESARPSHTSQYLCASSDLGGTSYNEQFFGPGTRLTVL.

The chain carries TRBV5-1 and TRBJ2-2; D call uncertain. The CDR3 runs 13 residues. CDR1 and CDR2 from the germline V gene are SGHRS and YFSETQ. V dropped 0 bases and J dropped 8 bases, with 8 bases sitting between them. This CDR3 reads CASSLAVSGELFF. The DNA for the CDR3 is TGCGCCAGCAGCTTGGCAGTGTCTGGGGAGCTGTTTTTT.

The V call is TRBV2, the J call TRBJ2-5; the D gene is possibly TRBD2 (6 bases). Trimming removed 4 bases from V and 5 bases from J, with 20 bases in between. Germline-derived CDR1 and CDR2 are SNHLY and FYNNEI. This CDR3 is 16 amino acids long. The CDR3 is CASSAPGRRAGETQYF. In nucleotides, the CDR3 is TGTGCCAGCAGTGCCCCTGGGAGGCGGGCAGGGGAGACCCAGTACTTC.